These 20 T cell receptor beta chains were all obtained from the same sample, sequenced in a study of blood T cell repertoires in COVID-19. Produced via immunoSEQ multiplex PCR; TCRdb's table is partial and in-frame only. This table has about 180,000 clones, roughly 86% appearing once. Input material: PBMCs or T cells enriched from blood (not recorded which). All receptors derive from a young woman who had recovered from COVID-19.

This clone was seen just once. Additional DNA sequences in this sample encode the identical CDR3. The chain is built from TRBV3-1 (or the pseudogene TRBV3-2) and TRBJ2-1; 8 bases agree with TRBD2. CDR3 length: 14 residues. The junction had 3 bases not matched to a gene; V was cut back by 1 base and J by 7 bases. Germline CDR1 LGHDT, CDR2 YNNKEL (reference sequence). CDR3 in DNA: TGTGCCAGCAGCCAAGCGGGAGGGCCTAATGAGCAGTTCTTC. Translated: CASSQAGGPNEQFF.

The chain joins TRBV27 to TRBJ1-3; maybe TRBD1 (6 bases). Trimming took 5 bases from V and 4 from J, leaving 15 bases between them. CDR1 is MNHEY and CDR2 is SMNVEV in the germline V gene (reference sequence). This CDR3 has 15 amino acids. DNA for the CDR3: TGTGCCAGCAGTCCCGGAACAGGGTCGGGAAACACCATATATTTT. As protein: CASSPGTGSGNTIYF.

The chain is built from TRBV18 and TRBJ2-1; 8 bases align to TRBD2. The CDR3 length is 15 residues. V dropped 3 bases and J dropped 6; count of bases not matched to a gene: 7. Germline V gene sequence: CDR1 KGHSH, CDR2 LQKENI. CDR3 amino acids: CASSPTRTSSNEQFF. Written as DNA, the CDR3 is TGTGCCAGCTCACCCACTAGGACTAGCAGCAATGAGCAGTTCTTC.

This clone was recorded only once. This chain joins TRBV5-1 and TRBJ2-1; D is possibly TRBD1 (5 bases). Trimming shortened V by 2 bases and J by 0 bases, and 15 bases separated the two germline ends. Germline-derived CDR1 and CDR2 are SGHRS and YFSETQ. CDR3 size: 17 residues. Written as DNA, the CDR3 is TGCGCCAGCAGCTTTGGTAACAGGATAAGCTCCTACAATGAGCAGTTCTTC. Translation gives CASSFGNRISSYNEQFF. The full variable domain, in which reference TRBV5-1 and TRBJ2-1 provide the parts outside the CDR3, is KAGVTQTPRYLIKTRGQQVTLSCSPISGHRSVSWYQQTPGQGLQFLFEYFSETQRNKGNFPGRFSGRQFSNSRSEMNVSTLELGDSALYLCASSFGNRISSYNEQFFGPGTRLTVL.

The rearrangement joins TRBV7-2 to TRBJ2-7; a weak D match, TRBD1 (6 bases). Trimming shortened V by 5 bases and J by 2 bases, and 16 bases separated the two germline ends. There are 15 residues in the CDR3. Germline CDR1 SGHTA, CDR2 FQGNSA. CDR3 in DNA: TGTGCCAGCAGCACTGGCGCACAGGGACCCTACGAGCAGTACTTC. Protein sequence: CASSTGAQGPYEQYF. Full variable domain (remainder filled in from reference TRBV7-2 and TRBJ2-7): GAGVSQSPSNKVTEKGKDVELRCDPISGHTALYWYRQSLGQGLEFLIYFQGNSAPDKSGLPSDRFSAERTGGSVSTLTIQRTQQEDSAVYLCASSTGAQGPYEQYFGPGTRLTVT.

This clone has more than one count but fewer than ten. Sequence at one end of the junction differs from germline and may be a read error. The chain couples TRBV24-1 to TRBJ2-1; 8 nucleotides line up with TRBD2. The CDR3 consists of 16 residues. CDR1 is KGHDR, CDR2 SFDVKD, per germline. The CDR3 sequence: CATNDPAGDRSNEQFF. The CDR3 DNA follows: TGTGCCACCAATGATCCAGCGGGAGATAGGAGCAATGAGCAGTTCTTC.

This clone has just one count. The J gene is TRBJ2-4, the V gene TRBV3-1 (or the pseudogene TRBV3-2); 11 bases fit TRBD2. Germline loops: CDR1 LGHDT, CDR2 YNNKEL (reference sequence). The CDR3 spans 17 residues. V shed 0 bases and J 4 bases; nucleotides not matched to a gene: 5. The CDR3 DNA follows: TGTGCCAGCAGCCAAGATGGTACTAGCGGGAGAAAAAACATTCAGTACTTC. The encoded protein is CASSQDGTSGRKNIQYF.

The chain combines TRBV10-3 with TRBJ1-2; no definite D call. The CDR3 loop spans 16 amino acids. Trimming took off 3 bases at V and 0 bases at J, with 14 bases between the two ends. Per germline, CDR1 ENHRY and CDR2 SYGVKD. The CDR3 DNA reads TGTGCCATCAGTGATGTGACCAGAGGAACTAACTATGGCTACACCTTC. Translation gives CAISDVTRGTNYGYTF.

The count of this clone is one. The gene calls are TRBV11-3 and TRBJ2-2, with a possible D match to TRBD1 (6 bases). V was shortened by 5 bases and J by 5 bases, with 9 bases between the two germline ends. Germline CDR1 reads SGHNT; CDR2 reads YENEEA. This CDR3 is built from 13 residues. This chain's CDR3 is CASSHRETGELFF. The DNA for the CDR3 is TGTGCCAGCAGCCACAGGGAGACCGGGGAGCTGTTTTTT.

The CDR3 coding sequence is TGTGCCAGCAGTGAGACGCGACCGGAGTGGGGCGAGACCCAGTACTTC. It specifies CASSETRPEWGETQYF. The rearrangement uses TRBV6-1 and TRBJ2-5; D possibly corresponds to TRBD1 (5 bases). V was pared by 3 bases and J by 5 bases, with 19 bases between. Germline assignment: CDR1 MNHNS and CDR2 SASEGT. The CDR3 is 16 residues long.

This clone was detected only once. The chain carries TRBV12-3 or TRBV12-4 and TRBJ2-7; perhaps TRBD2 as D (5 bases). Trimming left V 0 bases short and J 6 bases short, with 9 bases between. This CDR3 region has 13 residues. CDR3 coding DNA: TGTGCCAGCAGTTTAGCGGGAGATTCCGAGCAGTACTTC. Translation: CASSLAGDSEQYF.

The rearrangement joins TRBV6-1 to TRBJ1-6; 9 nucleotides line up with TRBD1. Unmatched junction bases numbered 4, after V lost 3 bases and J lost 7 bases. Germline V lookup: CDR1 MNHNS, CDR2 SASEGT. CDR3 length: 15 residues. The CDR3 DNA follows: TGTGCCAGCAGTGATTTGGGGACAGGGAATTCACCCCTCCACTTT. This encodes CASSDLGTGNSPLHF.

This clone was picked up a small number of times. V usage is TRBV5-1 and J usage is TRBJ2-2; 10 bases agree with TRBD1. This CDR3 spans 24 amino acids. V was clipped by 1 base and J by 0 bases; unmatched bases: 24. Germline V CDR1 and CDR2: SGHRS, YFSETQ. The CDR3 is CASSLTTFRGAGQGYKANTGELFF. DNA for the CDR3: TGCGCCAGCAGCTTGACCACATTTCGAGGGGCGGGACAGGGGTATAAGGCGAACACCGGGGAGCTGTTTTTT.

The CDR3 bases are TGTGCCAGCAGCTTAGGGGCGGGAGGAGTGTACAATGAGCAGTTCTTC. Translation gives CASSLGAGGVYNEQFF. V gene TRBV7-2 combines with J gene TRBJ2-1, with 8 bases lining up with TRBD2. After removal of 1 base from V and 4 bases from J, the junction contained 6 bases not matched to a gene. The germline gives CDR1 SGHTA, CDR2 FQGNSA. The CDR3 sequence is 16 residues long.

The chain employs TRBV7-9 and TRBJ2-1, with D possibly TRBD1 on 5 matching bases. There are 16 residues in the CDR3. V lost 0 bases to trimming and J lost 16 bases, with 25 bases between them. CDR1 SEHNR and CDR2 FQNEAQ come from the germline V gene (reference sequence). Written as DNA, the CDR3 is TGTGCCAGCAGCTTAGCTACTGGGGCGAATAAACCACCCGTTTTCTTC. Residues: CASSLATGANKPPVFF.

The chain links TRBV5-1 to TRBJ2-7; 10 bases are shared with TRBD1. Looked up from germline, CDR1 is SGHRS and CDR2 is YFSETQ. The CDR3 totals 14 residues. V gave up 4 bases and J gave up 7 bases; unmatched junction bases: 8. This CDR3 reads CASSTPDRGPEQYF. The CDR3 DNA reads as TGCGCCAGCAGCACGCCCGACAGGGGGCCTGAGCAGTACTTC.

The chain combines TRBV12-3 or TRBV12-4 with TRBJ2-2, with D perhaps TRBD2 (6 bases). The CDR3 sequence is 12 residues long. V was shortened by 6 bases and J by 7 bases, with 9 bases between the two germline ends. CDR3 bases: TGTGCCAGCAGGGGGGGAGGCGGGGAGCTGTTTTTT. This translates into CASRGGGGELFF.

This clone was recorded only once. V and J are TRBV2 and TRBJ2-3, with 8 bases identical to TRBD2. In germline, CDR1 is SNHLY, CDR2 FYNNEI. The CDR3 extends over 14 amino acids. Trimming at V came to 7 bases and at J to 3 bases, leaving 6 bases not matched to a gene. The DNA for the CDR3 is TGTGCCAGCAAAAGACGGGAGGGGACAGATACGCAGTATTTT. It translates to CASKRREGTDTQYF. The variable domain in full, completed from reference TRBV2 and TRBJ2-3, reads EPEVTQTPSHQVTQMGQEVILRCVPISNHLYFYWYRQILGQKVEFLVSFYNNEISEKSEIFDDQFSVERPDGSNFTLKIRSTKLEDSAMYFCASKRREGTDTQYFGPGTRLTVL.

The chain couples TRBV28 to TRBJ1-3; D unresolved. This CDR3 is 15 amino acids long. V lost 5 bases and J 1 base, leaving 12 bases between the germline ends. The germline V gene has CDR1 MDHEN and CDR2 SYDVKM. CDR3 nucleotides: TGTGCCAGCAGTGTACCACTCCCGTCTGGAAACACCATATATTTT. It is translated as CASSVPLPSGNTIYF.

The chain is built from TRBV11-2 and TRBJ2-3; weak D call: TRBD2 (7 bases). Trimming took off 3 bases at V and 0 bases at J, with 16 bases between the two ends. Germline CDR1 is SGHAT and CDR2 is FQNNGV. The CDR3 runs to 17 residues. The CDR3 reads CASSLVSGGASTDTQYF. As DNA, the CDR3 is TGTGCCAGCAGCTTGGTTTCGGGGGGCGCTAGCACAGATACGCAGTATTTT.